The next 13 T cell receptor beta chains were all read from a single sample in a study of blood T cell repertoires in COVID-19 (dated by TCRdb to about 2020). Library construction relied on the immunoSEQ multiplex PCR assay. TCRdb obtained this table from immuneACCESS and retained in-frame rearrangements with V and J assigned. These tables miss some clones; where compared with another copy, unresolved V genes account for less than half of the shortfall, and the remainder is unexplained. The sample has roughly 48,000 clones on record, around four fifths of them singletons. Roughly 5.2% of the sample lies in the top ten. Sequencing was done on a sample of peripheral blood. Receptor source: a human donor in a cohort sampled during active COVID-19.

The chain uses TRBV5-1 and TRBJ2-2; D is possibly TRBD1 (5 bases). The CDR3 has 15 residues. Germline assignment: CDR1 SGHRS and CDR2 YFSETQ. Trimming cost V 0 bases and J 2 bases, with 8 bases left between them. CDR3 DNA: TGCGCCAGCAGCTTGGGACAGACTAACACCGGGGAGCTGTTTTTT. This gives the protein CASSLGQTNTGELFF.

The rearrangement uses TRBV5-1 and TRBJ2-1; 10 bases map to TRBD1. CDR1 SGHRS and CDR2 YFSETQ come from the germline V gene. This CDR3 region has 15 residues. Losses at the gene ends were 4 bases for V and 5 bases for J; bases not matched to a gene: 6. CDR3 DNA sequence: TGCGCCAGCAGCCTGGGACAGGGGTTCCACAATGAGCAGTTCTTC. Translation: CASSLGQGFHNEQFF.

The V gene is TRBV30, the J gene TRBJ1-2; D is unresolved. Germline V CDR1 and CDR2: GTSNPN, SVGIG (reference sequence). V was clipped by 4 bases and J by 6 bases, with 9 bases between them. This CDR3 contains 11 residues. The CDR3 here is CAWNVVHGYTF. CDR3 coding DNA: TGTGCCTGGAACGTAGTCCATGGCTACACCTTC.

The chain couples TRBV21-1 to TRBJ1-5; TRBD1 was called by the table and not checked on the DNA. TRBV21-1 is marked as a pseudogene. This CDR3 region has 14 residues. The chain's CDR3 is CASSKVQGGQPQHF. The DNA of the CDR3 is TGTGCCAGCAGCAAAGTTCAGGGCGGTCAGCCCCAGCATTTT.

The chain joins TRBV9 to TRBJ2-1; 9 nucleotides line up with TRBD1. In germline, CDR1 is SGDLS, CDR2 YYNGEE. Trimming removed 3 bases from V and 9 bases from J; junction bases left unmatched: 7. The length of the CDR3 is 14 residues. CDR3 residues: CASSAGQGFGEQFF. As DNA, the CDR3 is TGTGCCAGCAGCGCGGGACAGGGCTTTGGTGAGCAGTTCTTC. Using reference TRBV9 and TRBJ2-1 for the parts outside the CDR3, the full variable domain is DSGVTQTPKHLITATGQRVTLRCSPRSGDLSVYWYQQSLDQGLQFLIQYYNGEERAKGNILERFSAQQFPDLHSELNLSSLELGDSALYFCASSAGQGFGEQFFGPGTRLTVL.

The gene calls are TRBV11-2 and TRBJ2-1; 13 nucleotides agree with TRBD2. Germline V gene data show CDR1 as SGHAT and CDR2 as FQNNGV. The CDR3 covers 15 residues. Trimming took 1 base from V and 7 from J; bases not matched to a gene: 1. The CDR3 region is CASSLGTSGGNEQFF. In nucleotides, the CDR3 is TGTGCCAGCAGCTTAGGGACTAGCGGGGGTAATGAGCAGTTCTTC. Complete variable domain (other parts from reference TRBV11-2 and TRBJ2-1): EAGVAQSPRYKIIEKRQSVAFWCNPISGHATLYWYQQILGQGPKLLIQFQNNGVVDDSQLPKDRFSAERLKGVDSTLKIQPAKLEDSAVYLCASSLGTSGGNEQFFGPGTRLTVL.

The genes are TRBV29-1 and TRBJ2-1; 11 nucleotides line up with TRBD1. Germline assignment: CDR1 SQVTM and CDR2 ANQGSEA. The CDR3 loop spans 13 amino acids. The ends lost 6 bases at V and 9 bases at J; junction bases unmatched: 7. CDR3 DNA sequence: TGCAGCGTCCTCGGGACAGGGGGGGCTGAGCAGTTCTTC. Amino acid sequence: CSVLGTGGAEQFF.

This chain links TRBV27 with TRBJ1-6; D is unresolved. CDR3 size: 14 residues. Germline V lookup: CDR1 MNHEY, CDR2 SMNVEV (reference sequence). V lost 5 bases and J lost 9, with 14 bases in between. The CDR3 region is CASSPGLGSSPLHF. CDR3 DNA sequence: TGTGCCAGCAGTCCCGGGCTGGGGAGTTCACCCCTCCACTTT.

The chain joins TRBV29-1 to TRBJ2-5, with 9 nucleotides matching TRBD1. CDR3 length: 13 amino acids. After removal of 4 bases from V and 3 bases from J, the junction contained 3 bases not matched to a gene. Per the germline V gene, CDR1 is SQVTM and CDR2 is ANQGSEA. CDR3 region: CSVGQGVKETQYF. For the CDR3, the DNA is TGCAGCGTTGGACAGGGGGTCAAAGAGACCCAGTACTTC.

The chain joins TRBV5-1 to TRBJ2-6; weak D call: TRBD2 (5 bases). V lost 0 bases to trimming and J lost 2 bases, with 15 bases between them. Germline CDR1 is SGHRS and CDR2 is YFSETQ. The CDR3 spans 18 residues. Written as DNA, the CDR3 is TGCGCCAGCAGCTTGGAAGGGTTAGGAGGAACTGGGGCCAACGTCCTGACTTTC. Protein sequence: CASSLEGLGGTGANVLTF.

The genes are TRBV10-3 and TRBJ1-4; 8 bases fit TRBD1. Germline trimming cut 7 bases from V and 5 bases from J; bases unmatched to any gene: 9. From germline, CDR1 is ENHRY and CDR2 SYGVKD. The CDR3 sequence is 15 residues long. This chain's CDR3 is CAIKDRGQENEKLFF. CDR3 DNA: TGTGCCATCAAAGACAGGGGACAGGAGAATGAAAAACTGTTTTTT.

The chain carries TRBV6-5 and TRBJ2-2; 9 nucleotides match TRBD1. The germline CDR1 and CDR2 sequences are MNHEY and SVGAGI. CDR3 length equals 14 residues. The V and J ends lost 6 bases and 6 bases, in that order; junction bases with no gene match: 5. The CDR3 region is CASRTGTGSGELFF. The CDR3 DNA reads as TGTGCCAGCAGAACCGGGACAGGGTCCGGGGAGCTGTTTTTT.

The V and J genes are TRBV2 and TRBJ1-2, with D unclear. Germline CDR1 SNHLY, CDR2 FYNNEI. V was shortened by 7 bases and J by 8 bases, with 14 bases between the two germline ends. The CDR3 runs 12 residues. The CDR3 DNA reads TGTGCCAGCACGTCGGGGTTTGGCGGCTACACCTTC. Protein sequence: CASTSGFGGYTF.